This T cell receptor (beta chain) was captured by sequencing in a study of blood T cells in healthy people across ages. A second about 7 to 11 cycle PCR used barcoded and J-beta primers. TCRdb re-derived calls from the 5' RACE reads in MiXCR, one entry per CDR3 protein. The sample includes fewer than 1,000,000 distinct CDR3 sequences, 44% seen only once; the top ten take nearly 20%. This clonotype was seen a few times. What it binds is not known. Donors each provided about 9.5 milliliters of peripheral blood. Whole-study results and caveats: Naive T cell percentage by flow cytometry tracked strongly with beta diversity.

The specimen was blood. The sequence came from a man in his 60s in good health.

CDR3 nucleotide sequence: TGCGCCAGCAGCTGGACAGGCCTGAGCTCCTACGAGCAGTACTTC. It specifies CASSWTGLSSYEQYF. This chain uses TRBV5-1 with TRBJ2-7; the match to TRBD1 covers 7 bases. The germline V gene encodes CDR1 SGHRS and CDR2 YFSETQ. The length of the CDR3 is 15 residues. J was trimmed by 0 bases and V by 3 bases; bases with no gene match: 6.